This entry is about one T cell receptor (beta chain). Antigen unknown. The PCR employed 60 Vbeta primers together with 13 Jbeta primers. Produced via immunoSEQ multiplex PCR; TCRdb's table is partial and in-frame only. The data hold tens of thousands of clones, with roughly 79% observed a single time. These data belong to a study of cytomegalovirus exposure and HLA in healthy donors. Whole-study results and caveats: Using a false discovery rate of 0.05, a later analysis showed that 15,000 to 20,000 TCR beta sequences were associated with HLA alleles.

Trimming at V came to 7 bases and at J to 4 bases, leaving 4 bases not matched to a gene. Germline CDR1 and CDR2: SQVTM and ANQGSEA. The CDR3 is 13 residues long. The sample consisted of PBMCs. The chain joins TRBV29-1 to TRBJ2-1, with TRBD2 identical over 10 bases. This sequence was found in a male donor in good health and CMV-seronegative. CDR3 DNA: TGCAGCGAGAGGACTAGCGGATACAATGAGCAGTTCTTC. As protein: CSERTSGYNEQFF.